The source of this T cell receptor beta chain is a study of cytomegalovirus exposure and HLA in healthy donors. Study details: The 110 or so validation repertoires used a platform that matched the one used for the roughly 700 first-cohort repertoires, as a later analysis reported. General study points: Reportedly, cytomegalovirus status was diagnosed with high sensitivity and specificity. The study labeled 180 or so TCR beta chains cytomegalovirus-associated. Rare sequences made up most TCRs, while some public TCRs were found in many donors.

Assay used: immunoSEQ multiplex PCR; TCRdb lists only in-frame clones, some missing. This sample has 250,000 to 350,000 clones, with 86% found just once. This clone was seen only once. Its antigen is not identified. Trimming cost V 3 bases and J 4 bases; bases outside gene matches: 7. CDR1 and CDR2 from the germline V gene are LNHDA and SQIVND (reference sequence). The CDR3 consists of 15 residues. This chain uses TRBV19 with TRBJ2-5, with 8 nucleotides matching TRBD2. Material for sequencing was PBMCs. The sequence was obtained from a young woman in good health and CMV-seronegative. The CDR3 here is CASSIGGGARETQYF. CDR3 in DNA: TGTGCCAGTAGTATCGGGGGGGGTGCACGAGAGACCCAGTACTTC.